This TCR beta chain was obtained from a study of PD-1 blockade in classical Hodgkin lymphoma. Study in general: Patients were administered nivolumab (3 mg/kg intravenously) every 2 weeks. Study-wide findings and caveats: Newly diagnosed patients were said to have less baseline TCR diversity than healthy donors did. After ASCT, patients who started nivolumab under 1 year later were excluded.

Of note for this clone: Its antigen is unknown.

TCRdb's copy holds only in-frame clones and misses some; the assay was immunoSEQ multiplex PCR. This table has around 20,000 clones, approximately 71% appearing once. With no exception, relapse followed autologous stem cell transplantation in all patients, and brentuximab vedotin exposure varied. Best responses fell into complete response, partial response or progressive disease. This TCR derives from a human donor with classical Hodgkin lymphoma. This material consisted of peripheral blood mononuclear cells (PBMCs), taken at baseline.

The CDR3: CATSARVDARRPNTEAFF. The CDR3 DNA reads TGTGCCACCAGCGCTCGGGTGGACGCCCGGCGACCGAACACTGAAGCTTTCTTT. This chain uses TRBV15 with TRBJ1-1; unclear D gene. The CDR3 is 18 residues long. The germline gives CDR1 LNHNV, CDR2 YYDKDF (reference sequence). Trimming removed 5 bases from V and 1 base from J, with 23 bases in between.